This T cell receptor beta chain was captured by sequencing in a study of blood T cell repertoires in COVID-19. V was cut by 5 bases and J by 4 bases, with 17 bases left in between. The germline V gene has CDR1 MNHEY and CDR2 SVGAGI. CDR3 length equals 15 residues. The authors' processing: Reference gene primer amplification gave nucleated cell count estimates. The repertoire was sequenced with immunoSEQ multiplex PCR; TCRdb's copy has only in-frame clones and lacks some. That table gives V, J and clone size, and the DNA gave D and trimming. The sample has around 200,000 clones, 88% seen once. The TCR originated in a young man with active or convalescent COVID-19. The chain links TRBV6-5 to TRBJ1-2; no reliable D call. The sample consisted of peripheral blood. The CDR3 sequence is CASSQLSGILYGYTF. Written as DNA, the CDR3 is TGTGCCAGCAGTCAATTATCCGGGATCCTCTATGGCTACACCTTC.